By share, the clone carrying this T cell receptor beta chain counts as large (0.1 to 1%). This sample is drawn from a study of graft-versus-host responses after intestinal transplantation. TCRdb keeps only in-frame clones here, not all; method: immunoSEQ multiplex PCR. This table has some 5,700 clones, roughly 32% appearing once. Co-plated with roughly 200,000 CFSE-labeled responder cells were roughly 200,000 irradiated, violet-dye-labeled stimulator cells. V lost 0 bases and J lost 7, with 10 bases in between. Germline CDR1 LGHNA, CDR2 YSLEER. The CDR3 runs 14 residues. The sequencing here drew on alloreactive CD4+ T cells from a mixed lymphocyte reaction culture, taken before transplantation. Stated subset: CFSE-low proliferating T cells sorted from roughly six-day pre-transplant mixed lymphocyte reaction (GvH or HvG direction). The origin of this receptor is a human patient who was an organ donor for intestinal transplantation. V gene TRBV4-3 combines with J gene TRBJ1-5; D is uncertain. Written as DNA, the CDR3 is TGCGCCAGCAGCCAAGAGCTAGTAGTGCAGCCCCAGCATTTT. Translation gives CASSQELVVQPQHF.